A single sample is the source of the 13 T cell receptor beta chains below, sequenced in a study of vaccination effects on CD4 cells after COVID-19. Their cognate antigens are unknown. The protocol was immunoSEQ multiplex PCR, while the TCRdb copy is restricted to in-frame clones and leaves out a portion. The sample records around 66,000 clones, about 74% being singletons. At the end of about ten days of culture, CD4+ T cells were isolated. Either the BNT162b2 or mRNA-1273 vaccine was given to participants in two doses. Sample: CD4+ T cells from PBMCs cultured without peptide, taken after COVID-19 vaccination. Receptors originate from a human donor who received a COVID-19 vaccine.

The chain is built from TRBV7-9 and TRBJ2-5, with D perhaps TRBD2 (7 bases). The CDR3 is made up of 14 amino acids. The germline V gene has CDR1 SEHNR and CDR2 FQNEAQ (reference sequence). V was cut by 7 bases and J by 4 bases, with 16 bases left in between. The DNA for the CDR3 is TGTGCCAGCAAAGGGGGGGCCCCGGGAGAGACCCAGTACTTC. Encoded protein: CASKGGAPGETQYF.

The chain carries TRBV5-5 and TRBJ1-5; no clear D gene. CDR1 SGHKS and CDR2 YYEKEE come from the germline V gene (reference sequence). V lost 0 bases, J lost 4 bases, and 11 bases lay in between. There are 15 residues in the CDR3. CDR3 in amino acids: CASSLGGRGNQPQHF. The CDR3 nucleotides are TGTGCCAGCAGCTTGGGAGGGCGCGGGAATCAGCCCCAGCATTTT. The entire variable domain, with the rest obtained from reference TRBV5-5 and TRBJ1-5, is as follows: DAGVTQSPTHLIKTRGQQVTLRCSPISGHKSVSWYQQVLGQGPQFIFQYYEKEERGRGNFPDRFSARQFPNYSSELNVNALLLGDSALYLCASSLGGRGNQPQHFGDGTRLSIL.

This chain joins TRBV5-6 and TRBJ1-3, with no clear D. V dropped 4 bases and J dropped 0 bases, with 8 bases sitting between them. The germline V gene encodes CDR1 SGHDT and CDR2 YYEEEE. The CDR3 consists of 14 residues. CDR3 sequence: CASSKYSSGNTIYF. The CDR3 nucleotides are TGTGCCAGCAGCAAATACAGCTCTGGAAACACCATATATTTT.

The chain couples TRBV24-1 to TRBJ2-3; 9 bases match TRBD1. This CDR3 has 14 amino acids. With 10 bases clipped from V and 1 base from J, the junction kept 5 bases outside the gene matches. Germline V gives CDR1 KGHDR, CDR2 SFDVKD. CDR3 loop: CATKRTGGTDTQYF. The CDR3 DNA sequence: TGTGCCACGAAAAGGACAGGGGGCACAGATACGCAGTATTTT.

The V and J genes are TRBV10-2 and TRBJ2-3, with 7 bases lining up with TRBD1. With 6 bases clipped from V and 8 bases from J, the junction kept 5 bases outside the gene matches. The CDR3 runs 12 residues. Germline V CDR1 and CDR2: WSHSY, SAAADI. The CDR3 loop is CASSPNRGTQYF. In DNA form, the CDR3 reads TGCGCCAGCAGCCCGAACAGGGGTACGCAGTATTTT.

The V and J genes are TRBV7-2 and TRBJ2-1; D may be TRBD2 (7 bases). The CDR3 is made up of 15 amino acids. The ends were cut back, 0 bases at V and 7 bases at J, with 13 bases in the middle. CDR1 is SGHTA and CDR2 is FQGNSA in the germline V gene. This chain's CDR3 is CASSLAGGPGNEQFF. CDR3 in DNA: TGTGCCAGCAGCTTAGCGGGGGGGCCAGGTAATGAGCAGTTCTTC.

The J gene is TRBJ2-4, the V gene TRBV28, with TRBD1 matching 9 bases. Germline trimming cut 7 bases from V and 0 bases from J; bases unmatched to any gene: 4. This CDR3 has 15 residues. CDR1 is MDHEN and CDR2 is SYDVKM in the germline V gene. The CDR3 sequence: CASTRQGVAKNIQYF. The DNA for the CDR3 is TGTGCCAGCACCCGACAGGGGGTAGCCAAAAACATTCAGTACTTC.

In this sample, this clone turned up a few times. This chain connects TRBV7-3 to TRBJ1-1, with TRBD1 as a possible D gene (6 bases). The CDR3 covers 13 residues. CDR1 and CDR2 (germline): SGHTA, FQGTGA. Trimming left V 2 bases short and J 4 bases short, with 8 bases between. The CDR3 nucleotides are TGTGCCAGCAGCTTAGACAGGTTCACTGAAGCTTTCTTT. It specifies CASSLDRFTEAFF.

Note on this clone: Other DNA variants within this sample encode the same CDR3. CDR3 region: CASSFQANYGYTF. The CDR3 DNA reads TGTGCCAGTAGTTTCCAAGCGAACTATGGCTACACCTTC. V gene TRBV19 combines with J gene TRBJ1-2; no reliable D call. Germline V CDR1 and CDR2: LNHDA, SQIVND (reference sequence). CDR3 length: 13 residues. Trimming stripped 5 bases from V and 2 bases from J, with 9 bases between.

The rearrangement links TRBV4-1 to TRBJ2-3, with TRBD2 as a possible D gene (5 bases). The CDR3 is 17 residues long. Germline V gene sequence: CDR1 MGHRA, CDR2 YSYEKL. V was pared by 1 base and J by 0 bases, with 14 bases between. CDR3 sequence: CASSQAGIQPSTDTQYF. The CDR3 region has the DNA TGCGCCAGCAGCCAAGCGGGAATACAACCCAGCACAGATACGCAGTATTTT.

This sequence joins TRBV12-3 or TRBV12-4 and TRBJ2-3; TRBD2 is a possible D gene (6 bases). Trimming stripped 5 bases from V and 3 bases from J, with 9 bases between. This CDR3 has 13 amino acids. CDR3: CASSGRETDTQYF. In DNA, the CDR3 is TGTGCCAGCAGTGGACGGGAGACAGATACGCAGTATTTT.

The chain has TRBV5-5 and TRBJ2-3; D is unresolved. Germline assignment: CDR1 SGHKS and CDR2 YYEKEE (reference sequence). The CDR3 extends over 15 amino acids. V was cut by 0 bases and J by 0 bases, with 8 bases left in between. The CDR3: CASSLAVGSTDTQYF. The CDR3, as DNA: TGTGCCAGCAGCTTGGCCGTCGGGAGCACAGATACGCAGTATTTT.

This clone came up once. This chain joins TRBV30 and TRBJ1-5; D is undetermined. Germline V CDR1 and CDR2: GTSNPN, SVGIG (reference sequence). The CDR3 has 13 residues. V lost 1 base, J lost 4 bases, and 8 bases lay in between. The CDR3 sequence is CAWSEGRNQPQHF. CDR3 in DNA: TGTGCCTGGAGTGAGGGCCGAAATCAGCCCCAGCATTTT.